The present TCR beta chain was sequenced within a study of spatial heterogeneity in lung cancer. Noted time point: sample taken at primary tumor resection. A single record per CDR3 protein comes from TCRdb applying MiXCR to the 5' RACE reads. Of about 38,000 distinct CDR3 sequences in the sample, 6% to 8% were seen once. After removal of 4 bases from V and 6 bases from J, the junction contained 14 bases not matched to a gene. The CDR3 has 18 amino acids. Germline V lookup: CDR1 SGDLS, CDR2 YYNGEE. The input for sequencing was PBMCs, taken at surgery. The TCR sequence derives from a male donor with early-stage non-small cell lung cancer. This chain links TRBV9 with TRBJ1-6; 9 bases align to TRBD1. In nucleotides, the CDR3 is TGTGCCAGCAGCCGGGGACAGGGTTTCATCTCCCCTAATTCACCCCTCCACTTT. It translates to CASSRGQGFISPNSPLHF.